This T cell receptor beta chain was observed in a study of control samples from healthy donors and cancer patients (TCRdb year 2020). The protocol used for the library was the immunoSEQ multiplex PCR assay. In its TCRdb copy, this immuneACCESS table keeps in-frame sequences only and misses some clones. Where compared with another copy, unresolved V genes explain less than half of these, and the others have no known cause. The sample includes approximately 94,000 clones, with around 85% observed a single time. Around 40% of the sample is taken by the ten largest. About this clone: Its antigen remains undetermined. There are no base qualities to consult, and no much larger clone falls within one base.

Trimming costs V 4 bases and J 1 base, and their ends lie 15 bases apart. CDR1 and CDR2, per the germline V gene, are MNHNS and SASEGT. CDR3 length: 16 amino acids, cysteine to phenylalanine. Just CDR3 DNA is preserved here, 48 bases in frame from base 1. The V and J segments used are TRBV6-1 and TRBJ2-3, with the D gene tentatively TRBD1 or TRBD2, based on 5 matching bases in each. The clonotype originates from a man aged 65 to 85 with lung cancer. The sequencing input was PBMCs. Here the CDR3 is given as CASSGRTGTGTDTQYF. The DNA is as follows: TGTGCCAGCAGTGGCAGGACTGGGACGGGCACAGATACGCAGTATTTT.